This T cell receptor beta chain was identified during a study of metastatic and nonmetastatic thyroid tumors. Study context: Across blood and tumor or nodule tissue, repertoires from malignant and benign thyroid patients were compared with one another. Findings of the study overall: Across blood and tumor, TCR beta diversity in malignant thyroid tumors was reportedly significantly higher than in benign nodules.

V dropped 6 bases and J dropped 1; count of bases not matched to a gene: 10. Germline CDR1 and CDR2: SGHRS and YFSETQ. The CDR3 length is 16 residues. This clone came up once. What it binds is unknown. No treatment had been given to any patient before thyroid surgery. As originally analysed: In papillary thyroid cancer, a distant-metastasis classifier was built using CDR3 differences across clinicopathological groups. From the PCR reads, TCRdb re-called clones with MiXCR. V and J calls and clone size were set by TCRdb, not the authors. The sample holds roughly 20,000 clones; 28% are singletons and the top ten take 13% to 15%.

This chain uses TRBV5-1 with TRBJ2-3; 8 positions match TRBD2. Material: tumor tissue. This receptor was identified in a male donor with papillary thyroid cancer or a benign thyroid nodule (not recorded which). Some clones in this sample may be carry-over from other donors' samples. The DNA of the CDR3 is TGCGCCAGCACAGCGGGAGCATGGGGGGGCACAGATACGCAGTATTTT. It translates to CASTAGAWGGTDTQYF.